This TCR beta chain was sequenced for a study of monozygotic twins with inflammatory bowel disease. Points from the study as a whole: Since immunosuppressive treatments differed, patient repertoires may have gained added variability.

About this clonotype: Its target is unknown.

Molecular identifiers with 6-nucleotide sample barcodes were added during cDNA synthesis via template switching. TCRdb re-called the 5' RACE reads and gives one entry per CDR3 protein, without DNA. This sample's table has approximately 330,000 distinct CDR3 sequences. The germline gives CDR1 SEHNR, CDR2 FQNEAQ (reference sequence). This CDR3 comprises 16 residues. This clonotype originated in a human donor with ulcerative colitis or Crohn's disease, or a healthy co-twin of an affected twin (not recorded which). The V and J genes are TRBV7-9 and TRBJ1-5; TCRdb calls TRBD1, which cannot be checked without DNA. Material for sequencing was blood. CDR3 sequence reads: CASSSDYRGQDQPQHF.